This entry concerns a single T cell receptor beta chain. These data are taken from a study of blood T cell repertoires in COVID-19. Study overall: Sample material is recorded as cDNA or gDNA derived from T cells, B-cell-depleted T cells, or PBMCs.

Germline loops: CDR1 ENHRY, CDR2 SYGVKD. This CDR3 comprises 14 residues. V was clipped by 0 bases and J by 4 bases; unmatched bases: 1. The authors' processing: Reference gene primer amplification in the assay estimated nucleated cell counts. The data were produced by immunoSEQ multiplex PCR, yet TCRdb's version contains in-frame clones alone and is incomplete. That table is the source of V, J and clone size, and D and trimming were worked out from the DNA. Among over 25,000 clones listed, roughly 85% were seen once. The sequencing sample was made of peripheral blood. The rearrangement joins TRBV10-3 to TRBJ1-2; 8 bases line up with TRBD1. The receptor's source is a man older than 75 with active COVID-19. CDR3 sequence: CAISESGTGYGYTF. The CDR3 nucleotides read TGTGCCATCAGTGAGTCGGGGACAGGCTATGGCTACACCTTC.